The 10 T cell receptor beta chains reported below all come from one sample, sequenced in a study of blood T cells in healthy people across ages. It was with a sample-barcoded 5' primer and a J-beta primer mix that a second PCR of about 7 to 12 cycles was run. TCRdb re-analysed the 5' RACE reads in MiXCR, keeping a single row per CDR3 protein. The sample carries 1.5 million to 1.8 million distinct CDR3 sequences, less than 45% recorded once. Sample: blood. The receptors shown here come from a woman aged 18-35 years in good health.

The chain couples TRBV7-9 to TRBJ2-7; possibly TRBD1 for D (6 bases). The DNA matches TRBJ2-5 better at its end, which makes the J call doubtful. The germline CDR1 and CDR2 sequences are SEHNR and FQNEAQ (reference sequence). The CDR3 length is 15 residues. The CDR3 is CASRPGLQGRETQYF. Here the CDR3 DNA reads TGTGCCAGCAGGCCAGGCCTACAGGGAAGAGAGACCCAGTACTTC.

This chain links TRBV4-1 with TRBJ1-1; possibly TRBD1 for D (5 bases). The CDR3 runs 15 residues. V was clipped by 3 bases and J by 4 bases, with 15 bases between them. Germline V gives CDR1 MGHRA, CDR2 YSYEKL. CDR3 sequence (DNA): TGCGCCAGCAGCCATTACATAGGCCAGGGCACTGAAGCTTTCTTT. It translates to CASSHYIGQGTEAFF.

The V gene is TRBV5-5, the J gene TRBJ2-1, with unresolved D. V lost 3 bases and J lost 4, with 11 bases in between. The CDR3 totals 14 residues. CDR1 is SGHKS, CDR2 YYEKEE, per germline (reference sequence). The CDR3 bases are TGTGCCAGCAGCTCAGCCGCCGGGTACAATGAGCAGTTCTTC. Translating gives CASSSAAGYNEQFF.

The J gene is TRBJ1-2, the V gene TRBV6-6; the D gene is possibly TRBD1 (5 bases). There are 14 residues in the CDR3. CDR1 and CDR2 (germline): MNHNY, SVGAGI (reference sequence). Trimming removed 5 bases from V and 4 bases from J, with 14 bases in between. DNA for the CDR3: TGTGCCAGCAGTGACCAGGGTTACGGCTATGGCTACACCTTC. Translation: CASSDQGYGYGYTF.

The chain combines TRBV29-1 with TRBJ1-1; D ambiguous. Germline CDR1 SQVTM, CDR2 ANQGSEA. Trimming removed 5 bases at V and 5 bases at J, with 15 bases between. The CDR3 runs to 13 residues. CDR3 amino acids: CSVSDQPRTEAFF. The DNA of the CDR3 is TGCAGCGTTTCGGACCAACCGAGAACTGAAGCTTTCTTT. Based on the CDR3 plus reference TRBV29-1 and TRBJ1-1, the full variable domain is SAVISQKPSRDICQRGTSLTIQCQVDSQVTMMFWYRQQPGQSLTLIATANQGSEATYESGFVIDKFPISRPNLTFSTLTVSNMSPEDSSIYLCSVSDQPRTEAFFGQGTRLTVV.

About this clonotype itself: A junction end diverges from the germline sequence, so it may reflect a read error. V usage is TRBV4-1 and J usage is TRBJ2-1; perhaps D is TRBD1 or TRBD2 (6 bases each). The CDR3 totals 16 residues. The germline CDR1 and CDR2 sequences are MGHRA and YSYEKL. The CDR3: CTSSQDRGGQYNEQFF. CDR3 nucleotides: TGCACCAGCAGCCAAGATCGAGGGGGGCAATACAATGAGCAGTTCTTC.

The chain joins TRBV28 to TRBJ2-1; D gene ambiguous. The germline V and J ends were trimmed by 6 bases and 10 bases, with 10 bases remaining between them. Per germline, CDR1 MDHEN and CDR2 SYDVKM. The CDR3 has 11 amino acids. In nucleotides, the CDR3 is TGTGCCAGCAGGGTGGGAAAAGAGCAGTTCTTC. Protein sequence: CASRVGKEQFF.

This chain joins TRBV4-3 and TRBJ2-7; D is unclear. This CDR3 region has 14 residues. V lost 4 bases and J 2 bases, leaving 12 bases between the germline ends. The germline V gene encodes CDR1 LGHNA and CDR2 YSLEER. The CDR3 reads CASSRAQEAYEQYF. In DNA, the CDR3 is TGCGCCAGCAGCCGGGCTCAGGAAGCCTACGAGCAGTACTTC.

The CDR3 sequence is CSATRDRSVGYTF. In nucleotides, the CDR3 is TGCAGTGCAACCCGGGACAGATCAGTTGGCTACACCTTC. The chain combines TRBV20-1 with TRBJ1-2; 7 bases map to TRBD1. V lost 6 bases to trimming and J lost 7 bases; unmatched junction nucleotides: 11. CDR3 size: 13 residues. Germline V gene sequence: CDR1 DFQATT, CDR2 SNEGSKA (reference sequence).

The genes are TRBV20-1 and TRBJ1-2; D ambiguous. Trimming removed 1 base at V and 3 bases at J, with 12 bases between. The CDR3 is 14 amino acids. Germline V gene sequence: CDR1 DFQATT, CDR2 SNEGSKA (reference sequence). The CDR3: CSARGREADYGYTF. Here the CDR3 DNA reads TGCAGTGCTAGAGGAAGGGAGGCAGACTATGGCTACACCTTC.